The entry below describes one T cell receptor (beta chain). Its target is unknown. The repertoire was sequenced with immunoSEQ multiplex PCR; TCRdb's copy has only in-frame clones and lacks some. The sample includes around 80,000 clones, 65% to 90% seen only once; the top ten take around 0.5%. V was pared by 1 base and J by 3 bases, with 12 bases between. Germline V gives CDR1 SEHNR, CDR2 FQNEAQ (reference sequence). The CDR3 has 15 residues. Drawing of blood for sampling happened at baseline, at cycle 4 day 1, and at cycle 7 day 1. These data belong to a study of OX40 agonist ivuxolimab in advanced cancers. Study background: All patients had ivuxolimab intravenously every 2 weeks at 0.01 to 10 mg/kg. The study reported partial responses in three patients: one hepatocellular carcinoma, two cutaneous melanoma. Study findings and constraints: Among the nonresponders, some also had low normalized T-cell clonal expansion.

The starting material was CD4+ or CD8+ T cells sorted from blood, obtained in a trial of the OX40 agonist ivuxolimab. The J gene is TRBJ1-2, the V gene TRBV7-9; D is uncertain. The receptor comes from an adult with an advanced solid tumor such as melanoma, head and neck, liver or kidney cancer. The DNA of the CDR3 is TGTGCCAGCAGCTTAGGGAGTTGGGTCGACTATGGCTACACCTTC. Translation gives CASSLGSWVDYGYTF.